The TCR beta chain under discussion was sequenced for a study of cytomegalovirus exposure and HLA in healthy donors. V was shortened by 0 bases and J by 7 bases, with 16 bases between the two germline ends. This CDR3 has 16 residues. Per the germline V gene, CDR1 is MNHEY and CDR2 is SMNVEV (reference sequence). The donors formed part of the 120-subject validation cohort, distinct from the approximately 630-subject first cohort. Profiling relied on immunoSEQ multiplex PCR, and the TCRdb table lists in-frame clones only, not all of them. Of some 120,000 clones listed, over 85% are singletons. Study-level points and caveats: Overall, approximately 150 TCR beta chains were annotated as cytomegalovirus-associated. Reportedly, cytomegalovirus status was diagnosed with high sensitivity and specificity.

Turning to this clone: Antigen specificity is unknown.

V usage is TRBV27 and J usage is TRBJ2-1, with D possibly being TRBD2 (5 bases). Source material: PBMCs. The TCR sequence derives from a young woman in good health and CMV-seronegative. The CDR3 is CASSLSRGIGRNEQFF. CDR3 coding DNA: TGTGCCAGCAGTTTATCTCGGGGAATCGGTCGGAATGAGCAGTTCTTC.